Listed here are 32 T cell receptor beta chains from one sample, sequenced in a study of shared clonotypes between healthy human individuals. Naive CD8 populations comprised CD45RO-negative cells positively selected for CCR7, excluding terminally differentiated effector memory CD45RA+ cells. The data were produced by immunoSEQ multiplex PCR, yet TCRdb's version contains in-frame clones alone and is incomplete. The data hold about 2 million clones, with around 96% observed a single time. The material sequenced was naive CD8+ T cells sorted from blood. These receptors came from a man in his late teens or twenties in good health.

For the CDR3, the DNA is TGTGCCAGCAGTTTAGGCCCGGGAGGAAATTCACCCCTCCACTTT. Amino acid sequence: CASSLGPGGNSPLHF. The chain employs TRBV28 and TRBJ1-6; D is unclear. The CDR3 runs 15 residues. Trimming took off 2 bases at V and 7 bases at J, with 12 bases between the two ends. From germline, CDR1 is MDHEN and CDR2 SYDVKM.

A single count supports this clone. The genes are TRBV9 and TRBJ2-3; D perhaps matches TRBD2 (5 bases). The V end was cut by 6 bases, the J end by 4 bases, with 18 bases between. This CDR3 is built from 15 residues. Looked up from germline, CDR1 is SGDLS and CDR2 is YYNGEE. CDR3 in DNA: TGTGCCAGCAACCCCGCTACTAGTTCGTCAGATACGCAGTATTTT. It codes for CASNPATSSSDTQYF. The full variable domain, with the rest looked up from reference TRBV9 and TRBJ2-3, is DSGVTQTPKHLITATGQRVTLRCSPRSGDLSVYWYQQSLDQGLQFLIQYYNGEERAKGNILERFSAQQFPDLHSELNLSSLELGDSALYFCASNPATSSSDTQYFGPGTRLTVL.

The CDR3 DNA follows: TGTGCCAGCAGCGTCGGCGGGGGGGCCGATGAGCAGTTCTTC. It translates to CASSVGGGADEQFF. The V gene is TRBV27, the J gene TRBJ2-1, with 9 bases fitting TRBD2. V dropped 6 bases and J dropped 8; count of bases not matched to a gene: 8. CDR1 and CDR2 (germline): MNHEY, SMNVEV (reference sequence). The CDR3 is 14 amino acids.

The chain recombines TRBV19 with TRBJ1-1; D gene unclear. The V gene's germline CDR1 is LNHDA and CDR2 SQIVND (reference sequence). Trimming shortened V by 1 base and J by 4 bases, and 13 bases separated the two germline ends. CDR3 length: 15 amino acids. The CDR3 reads CASSIVALATTEAFF. Written as DNA, the CDR3 is TGTGCCAGTAGTATAGTTGCCCTGGCCACCACTGAAGCTTTCTTT.

The chain is built from TRBV7-6 and TRBJ2-7; 8 bases fit TRBD2. Trimming took 1 base from V and 4 from J; bases not matched to a gene: 9. Germline V gene data show CDR1 as SGHVS and CDR2 as FNYEAQ. The CDR3 is 16 residues long. This CDR3 reads CASSLEEASGPYEQYF. The CDR3 DNA reads as TGTGCCAGCAGCTTAGAAGAGGCTAGCGGGCCGTACGAGCAGTACTTC.

Turning to this clone: The sample carries other DNA sequences with the same CDR3. J is TRBJ2-3 and V is TRBV5-4; unclear D gene. Germline values: CDR1 SGHNT, CDR2 YYREEE (reference sequence). V was cut by 3 bases and J by 5 bases, with 7 bases left in between. CDR3 size: 12 residues. The CDR3 loop reads CASSSLGDTQYF. CDR3 bases: TGTGCCAGCAGCTCGTTGGGAGATACGCAGTATTTT.

The chain has TRBV5-4 and TRBJ2-7; 8 bases are shared with TRBD2. CDR1 is SGHNT, CDR2 YYREEE, per germline (reference sequence). Trimming at V came to 5 bases and at J to 0 bases, leaving 4 bases not matched to a gene. This CDR3 region has 14 residues. CDR3 region: CASSLAGFSYEQYF. CDR3 in DNA: TGTGCCAGCAGTTTAGCGGGATTCTCCTACGAGCAGTACTTC.

V is TRBV13 and J is TRBJ2-3; 16 nucleotides align to TRBD2. The CDR3 loop spans 21 amino acids. From germline, CDR1 is PRHDT and CDR2 FYEKMQ (reference sequence). With 5 bases clipped from V and 1 base from J, the junction kept 15 bases outside the gene matches. CDR3 loop: CASSEASGTSGRGRRTDTQYF. Here the CDR3 DNA reads TGTGCCAGCAGCGAAGCCTCCGGGACTAGCGGGAGGGGACGACGCACAGATACGCAGTATTTT.

The J gene is TRBJ2-7, the V gene TRBV14; TRBD2 matches at 11 bases. Trimming at V came to 3 bases and at J to 2 bases, leaving 3 bases not matched to a gene. Germline values: CDR1 SGHDN, CDR2 FVKESK. The CDR3 length is 15 residues. The CDR3 sequence is CASSHHSGRAYEQYF. DNA of the CDR3: TGTGCCAGCAGCCACCATAGCGGGAGGGCCTACGAGCAGTACTTC.

This clone has only one observation. This same CDR3 is encoded by further DNA sequences in the sample. The chain carries TRBV7-9 and TRBJ1-2; the match to TRBD1 covers 7 bases. Germline CDR1 and CDR2: SEHNR and FQNEAQ (reference sequence). This CDR3 contains 14 residues. Germline trimming cut 4 bases from V and 4 bases from J; bases unmatched to any gene: 6. CDR3 amino acids: CASSSAGTVYGYTF. CDR3 DNA sequence: TGTGCCAGCAGCTCTGCCGGGACAGTCTATGGCTACACCTTC. The full variable domain, completed using reference TRBV7-9 and TRBJ1-2, is DTGVSQNPRHKITKRGQNVTFRCDPISEHNRLYWYRQTLGQGPEFLTYFQNEAQLEKSRLLSDRFSAERPKGSFSTLEIQRTEQGDSAMYLCASSSAGTVYGYTFGSGTRLTVV.

Points on this clone: Other nucleotide sequences from this sample produce the same CDR3. The chain uses TRBV9 and TRBJ2-3; 8 bases map to TRBD2. V gave up 0 bases and J gave up 6 bases; unmatched junction bases: 3. This CDR3 is 14 amino acids long. From germline, CDR1 is SGDLS and CDR2 YYNGEE. CDR3 in amino acids: CASSVALAGDTQYF. The CDR3, as DNA: TGTGCCAGCAGCGTAGCATTAGCGGGGGATACGCAGTATTTT.

This clone was seen a handful of times. The sample holds other DNA sequences that translate to the same CDR3. This chain connects TRBV5-4 to TRBJ2-7; TRBD2 is a possible D gene (5 bases). Trimming removed 0 bases at V and 3 bases at J, with 7 bases between. Germline V lookup: CDR1 SGHNT, CDR2 YYREEE (reference sequence). This CDR3 is built from 13 residues. The CDR3 loop reads CASSLGESYEQYF. The CDR3 region has the DNA TGTGCCAGCAGCTTGGGGGAGAGCTACGAGCAGTACTTC.

V and J are TRBV4-2 and TRBJ1-1; TRBD1 aligns across 7 bases. The CDR3 loop spans 14 amino acids. From germline, CDR1 is LGHNA and CDR2 YNFKEQ. V was pared by 7 bases and J by 1 base, with 6 bases of the junction left unmatched. The CDR3 DNA reads TGTGCCAGCAACAAACAGGGGACGAACACTGAAGCTTTCTTT. Its protein product is CASNKQGTNTEAFF.

This chain connects TRBV27 to TRBJ1-2, with TRBD1 matching 8 bases. The CDR3 consists of 14 residues. Germline loops: CDR1 MNHEY, CDR2 SMNVEV (reference sequence). J lost 4 bases, V lost 4 bases, and 5 bases had no gene match. CDR3 sequence: CASSWTGSAYGYTF. The CDR3 coding sequence is TGTGCCAGCAGTTGGACAGGGAGCGCCTATGGCTACACCTTC.

The chain is built from TRBV29-1 and TRBJ2-5, with no clear D. Germline CDR1 is SQVTM and CDR2 is ANQGSEA. The CDR3 spans 14 residues. V was trimmed by 1 base and J by 2 bases, leaving 11 bases between them. The CDR3 spells CSVEAAGEQETQYF. CDR3 DNA: TGCAGCGTTGAAGCGGCAGGAGAACAAGAGACCCAGTACTTC.

Points on this clone: The sample carries other DNA sequences with the same CDR3. The chain joins TRBV6-5 to TRBJ2-7; no clear D. V was clipped by 4 bases and J by 3 bases, with 7 bases between them. The CDR3 length is 12 residues. CDR1 is MNHEY, CDR2 SVGAGI, per germline. The CDR3 region is CASSSPLYEQYF. The CDR3 DNA follows: TGTGCCAGCAGTTCTCCGCTCTACGAGCAGTACTTC.

The gene calls are TRBV28 and TRBJ2-7, with 11 bases matching TRBD1. In germline, CDR1 is MDHEN, CDR2 SYDVKM. The trim removed 3 bases at V and 5 bases at J, leaving 6 bases unmatched. The CDR3 length is 15 residues. The chain's CDR3 is CASSFFGQGADEQYF. The DNA of the CDR3 is TGTGCCAGCAGTTTTTTCGGACAGGGGGCTGACGAGCAGTACTTC.

The rearrangement uses TRBV7-9 and TRBJ2-1, with D possibly called TRBD1 or TRBD2 (5 bases each). CDR3 length equals 13 residues. The ends were cut back, 10 bases at V and 4 bases at J, with 14 bases in the middle. CDR1 and CDR2 from the germline V gene are SEHNR and FQNEAQ (reference sequence). CDR3 coding DNA: TGTGCCACTCCGGGACCTTTTTACAATGAGCAGTTCTTC. Protein product: CATPGPFYNEQFF. The entire variable domain, with the rest obtained from reference TRBV7-9 and TRBJ2-1, is as follows: DTGVSQNPRHKITKRGQNVTFRCDPISEHNRLYWYRQTLGQGPEFLTYFQNEAQLEKSRLLSDRFSAERPKGSFSTLEIQRTEQGDSAMYLCATPGPFYNEQFFGPGTRLTVL.

The sample holds a few counts of this clone. The sample holds other DNA sequences that translate to the same CDR3. The CDR3 here is CASSFGSYNEQFF. The CDR3 nucleotides are TGTGCCAGCAGTTTTGGTTCCTACAATGAGCAGTTCTTC. The chain uses TRBV27 and TRBJ2-1, with unresolved D. V lost 3 bases to trimming and J lost 1 base, with 4 bases between them. This CDR3 spans 13 amino acids. Germline CDR1 reads MNHEY; CDR2 reads SMNVEV (reference sequence).

This chain links TRBV4-1 with TRBJ2-2; D is unresolved. Germline CDR1 reads MGHRA; CDR2 reads YSYEKL. V shed 3 bases and J shed 2 bases, with 10 bases lying between them. This CDR3 comprises 15 residues. CDR3 nucleotides: TGCGCCAGCAGCCACGGCTACAGCAACACCGGGGAGCTGTTTTTT. Amino acid sequence: CASSHGYSNTGELFF.

The rearrangement links TRBV9 to TRBJ2-1; D is perhaps TRBD1 (6 bases). Germline V gives CDR1 SGDLS, CDR2 YYNGEE. The ends were cut back, 3 bases at V and 6 bases at J, with 7 bases in the middle. The CDR3 is made up of 12 amino acids. CDR3 in amino acids: CASSEDSNEQFF. The CDR3 DNA reads as TGTGCCAGCAGCGAGGACAGCAATGAGCAGTTCTTC.

The chain couples TRBV11-2 to TRBJ2-1; TRBD1 matches 9 bases. The CDR3 loop spans 15 amino acids. The trim removed 4 bases at V and 8 bases at J, leaving 9 bases unmatched. Germline loops: CDR1 SGHAT, CDR2 FQNNGV. The DNA for the CDR3 is TGTGCCAGCAGCTCGGTGGGACAGGGAATTTATGAGCAGTTCTTC. It codes for CASSSVGQGIYEQFF.

This clone was observed once. The V gene is TRBV9, the J gene TRBJ1-1; perhaps TRBD1 as D (6 bases). Germline values: CDR1 SGDLS, CDR2 YYNGEE. Trimming took off 1 base at V and 1 base at J, with 11 bases between the two ends. The CDR3 contains 15 residues. CDR3 DNA: TGTGCCAGCAGCGTATCAGGGGTGGGGAACACTGAAGCTTTCTTT. Protein sequence: CASSVSGVGNTEAFF.

This chain uses TRBV6-5 with TRBJ1-1; TRBD1 agrees at 7 bases. Losses at the gene ends were 5 bases for V and 1 base for J; bases not matched to a gene: 4. Germline V gene lookup returns CDR1 MNHEY and CDR2 SVGAGI. This CDR3 comprises 14 residues. The CDR3: CASSPRQGNTEAFF. Here the CDR3 DNA reads TGTGCCAGCAGTCCGCGACAGGGGAACACTGAAGCTTTCTTT.

The V gene is TRBV6-6, the J gene TRBJ1-1; D perhaps matches TRBD1 (5 bases). The CDR3 is 12 residues long. The germline V gene has CDR1 MNHNY and CDR2 SVGAGI (reference sequence). V lost 1 base, J lost 8 bases, and 8 bases lay in between. CDR3 DNA: TGTGCCAGCAGTTACTGGGGCGCAGAAGCTTTCTTT. Its translation is CASSYWGAEAFF.

The chain is built from TRBV7-9 and TRBJ2-5; D is possibly TRBD1 (5 bases). This CDR3 spans 14 amino acids. Deletions cut 5 bases from V and 5 bases from J, with 15 bases between. Germline-derived CDR1 and CDR2 are SEHNR and FQNEAQ (reference sequence). The DNA for the CDR3 is TGTGCCAGCAGCCCCGCTACAGGAGATGAGACCCAGTACTTC. This translates into CASSPATGDETQYF.

This rearrangement joins TRBV5-8 to TRBJ1-4; D is perhaps TRBD1 (5 bases). Germline V gene lookup returns CDR1 SGHTS and CDR2 YDEGEE. The CDR3 consists of 16 residues. V gave up 3 bases and J gave up 3 bases, with 15 bases separating them. The CDR3: CASSSSPRVANEKLFF. The CDR3 DNA sequence: TGTGCCAGCAGCTCATCGCCCAGGGTAGCTAATGAAAAACTGTTTTTT.

V usage is TRBV5-1 and J usage is TRBJ2-5; no definite D call. Germline-derived CDR1 and CDR2 are SGHRS and YFSETQ. V lost 5 bases to trimming and J lost 1 base, with 12 bases between them. CDR3 length: 14 residues. CDR3 sequence: CASSTGDVQETQYF. The CDR3 bases are TGCGCCAGCAGTACCGGAGACGTCCAAGAGACCCAGTACTTC.

The V and J genes are TRBV7-3 and TRBJ2-7; no clear D gene. Germline-derived CDR1 and CDR2 are SGHTA and FQGTGA. This CDR3 has 13 residues. V shed 1 base and J shed 7 bases, with 11 bases lying between them. This CDR3 is CASSLSQAGEQYF. As DNA, the CDR3 is TGTGCCAGCAGCTTAAGCCAAGCTGGGGAGCAGTACTTC.

The chain couples TRBV5-3 to TRBJ1-6; D unresolved. TRBV5-3 is identified as an open reading frame with a role that is uncertain. V dropped 0 bases and J dropped 2 bases, with 3 bases sitting between them. This CDR3 spans 14 amino acids. The CDR3 sequence is CARSLGPYNSPLHF. In DNA form, the CDR3 reads TGTGCCAGAAGCTTGGGGCCCTATAATTCACCCCTCCACTTT.

The chain is built from TRBV6-1 and TRBJ2-7, with TRBD1 matching 7 bases. Germline V gene lookup returns CDR1 MNHNS and CDR2 SASEGT. The CDR3 is made up of 16 amino acids. The J segment lost 3 bases and the V segment lost 3 bases, leaving 11 bases of the junction unmatched. This CDR3 reads CASSERTGPSGYEQYF. CDR3 sequence (DNA): TGTGCCAGCAGTGAGAGGACAGGTCCGTCGGGCTACGAGCAGTACTTC.

In the case of this clone: In the same sample, other DNA sequences code for this CDR3. V is TRBV6-1 and J is TRBJ2-7, with 9 bases identical to TRBD2. Germline CDR1 and CDR2: MNHNS and SASEGT. The V and J ends lost 1 base and 3 bases, in that order; junction bases with no gene match: 4. The CDR3 totals 15 residues. Here the CDR3 reads CASSEGLAGSYEQYF. The DNA for the CDR3 is TGTGCCAGCAGTGAAGGGCTAGCGGGAAGCTACGAGCAGTACTTC.